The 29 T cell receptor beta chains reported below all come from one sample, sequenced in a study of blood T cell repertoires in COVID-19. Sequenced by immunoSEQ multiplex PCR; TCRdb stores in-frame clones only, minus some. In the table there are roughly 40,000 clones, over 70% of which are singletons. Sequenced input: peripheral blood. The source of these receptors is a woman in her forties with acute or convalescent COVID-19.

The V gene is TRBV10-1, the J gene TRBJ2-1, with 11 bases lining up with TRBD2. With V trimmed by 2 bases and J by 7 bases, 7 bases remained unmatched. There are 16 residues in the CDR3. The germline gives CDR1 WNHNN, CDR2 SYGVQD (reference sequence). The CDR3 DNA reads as TGCGCCAGCAGTGAGGCCTTAGCGGGAGGGCCGAATGAGCAGTTCTTC. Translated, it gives CASSEALAGGPNEQFF.

CDR3 coding DNA: TGTGCCAGCAGTTCTGACAGGGAAGCCCAGCCCCAGCATTTT. This encodes CASSSDREAQPQHF. This chain connects TRBV6-2 or TRBV6-3 to TRBJ1-5; 7 nucleotides align to TRBD1. J gave up 7 bases and V 4 bases, and 7 bases lay outside the gene matches. CDR1 MNHEY and CDR2 SVGEGT come from the germline V gene. This CDR3 has 14 amino acids.

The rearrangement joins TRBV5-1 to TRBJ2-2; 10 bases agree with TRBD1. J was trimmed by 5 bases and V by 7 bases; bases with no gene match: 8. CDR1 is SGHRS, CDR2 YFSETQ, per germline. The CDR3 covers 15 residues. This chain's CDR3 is CASGGQGLLTGELFF. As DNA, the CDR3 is TGCGCCAGCGGGGGACAGGGGTTGTTGACCGGGGAGCTGTTTTTT. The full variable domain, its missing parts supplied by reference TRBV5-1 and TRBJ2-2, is KAGVTQTPRYLIKTRGQQVTLSCSPISGHRSVSWYQQTPGQGLQFLFEYFSETQRNKGNFPGRFSGRQFSNSRSEMNVSTLELGDSALYLCASGGQGLLTGELFFGEGSRLTVL.

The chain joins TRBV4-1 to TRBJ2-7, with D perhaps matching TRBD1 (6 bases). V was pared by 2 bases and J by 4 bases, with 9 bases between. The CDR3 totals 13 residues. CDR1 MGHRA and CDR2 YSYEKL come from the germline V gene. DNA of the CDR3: TGCGCCAGCAGCCAAACACAGGGTTACGAGCAGTACTTC. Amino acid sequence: CASSQTQGYEQYF.

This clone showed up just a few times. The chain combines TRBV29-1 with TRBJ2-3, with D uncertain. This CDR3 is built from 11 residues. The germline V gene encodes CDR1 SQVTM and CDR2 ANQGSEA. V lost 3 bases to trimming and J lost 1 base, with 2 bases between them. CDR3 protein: CSVDGTDTQYF. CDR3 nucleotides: TGCAGCGTTGACGGCACAGATACGCAGTATTTT.

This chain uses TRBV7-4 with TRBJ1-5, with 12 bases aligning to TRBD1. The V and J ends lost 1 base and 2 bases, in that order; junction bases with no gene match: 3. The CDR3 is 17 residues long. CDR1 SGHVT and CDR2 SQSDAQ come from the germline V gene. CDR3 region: CASSLVGTGGGNQPQHF. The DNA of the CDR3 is TGTGCCAGCAGCTTAGTAGGGACAGGGGGCGGCAATCAGCCCCAGCATTTT.

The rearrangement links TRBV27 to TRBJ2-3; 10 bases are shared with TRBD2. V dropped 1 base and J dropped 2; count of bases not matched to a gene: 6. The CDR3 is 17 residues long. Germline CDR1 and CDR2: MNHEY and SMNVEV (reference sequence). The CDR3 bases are TGTGCCAGCAGTTTATTCGCAGCGGGAGGGTTCACAGATACGCAGTATTTT. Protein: CASSLFAAGGFTDTQYF.

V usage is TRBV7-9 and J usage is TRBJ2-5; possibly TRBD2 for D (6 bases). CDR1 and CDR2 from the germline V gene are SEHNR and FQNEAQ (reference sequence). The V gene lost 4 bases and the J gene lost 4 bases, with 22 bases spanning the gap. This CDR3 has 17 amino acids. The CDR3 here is CASSSTPRLGARETQYF. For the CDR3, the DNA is TGTGCCAGCAGCTCAACTCCGCGACTAGGTGCCCGAGAGACCCAGTACTTC.

The CDR3 loop is CASSLARRNEQFF. DNA for the CDR3: TGTGCCAGCAGCTTAGCGAGGCGCAATGAGCAGTTCTTC. The chain uses TRBV7-9 and TRBJ2-1, with D hard to call. Trimming took off 0 bases at V and 6 bases at J, with 6 bases between the two ends. Germline values: CDR1 SEHNR, CDR2 FQNEAQ (reference sequence). The CDR3 covers 13 residues.

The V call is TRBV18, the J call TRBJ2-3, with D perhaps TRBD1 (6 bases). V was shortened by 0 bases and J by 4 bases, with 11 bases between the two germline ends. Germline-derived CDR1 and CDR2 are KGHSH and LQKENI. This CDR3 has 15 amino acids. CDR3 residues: CASSPPGGSPDTQYF. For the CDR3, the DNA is TGTGCCAGCTCACCACCAGGGGGAAGTCCAGATACGCAGTATTTT.

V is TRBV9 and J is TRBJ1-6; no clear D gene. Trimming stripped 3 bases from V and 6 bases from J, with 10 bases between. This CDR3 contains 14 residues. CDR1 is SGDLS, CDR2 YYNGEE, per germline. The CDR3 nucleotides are TGTGCCAGCAGCGCCGGACTTCTTAATTCACCCCTCCACTTT. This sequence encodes CASSAGLLNSPLHF.

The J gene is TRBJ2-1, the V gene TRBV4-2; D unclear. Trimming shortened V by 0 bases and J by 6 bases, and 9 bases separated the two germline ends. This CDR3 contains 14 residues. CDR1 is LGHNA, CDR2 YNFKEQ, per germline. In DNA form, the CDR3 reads TGTGCCAGCAGCCAAGATCTAACCTTCAATGAGCAGTTCTTC. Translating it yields CASSQDLTFNEQFF.

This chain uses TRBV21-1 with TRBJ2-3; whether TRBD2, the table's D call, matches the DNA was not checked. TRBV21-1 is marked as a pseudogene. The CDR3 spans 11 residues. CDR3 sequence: CANLRTDTQYF. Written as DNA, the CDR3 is TGTGCCAACTTACGTACAGATACGCAGTATTTT.

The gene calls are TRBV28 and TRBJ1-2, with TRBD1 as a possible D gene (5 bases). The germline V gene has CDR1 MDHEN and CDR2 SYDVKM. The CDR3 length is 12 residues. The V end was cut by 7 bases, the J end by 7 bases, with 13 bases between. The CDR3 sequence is CASKEAGAGYTF. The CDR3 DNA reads TGTGCCAGCAAAGAGGCTGGGGCTGGCTACACCTTC.

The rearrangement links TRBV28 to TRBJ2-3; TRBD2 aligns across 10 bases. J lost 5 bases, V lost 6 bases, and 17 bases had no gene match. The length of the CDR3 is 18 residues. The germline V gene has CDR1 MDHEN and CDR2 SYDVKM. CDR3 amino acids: CASRPTSGRGPWGDTQYF. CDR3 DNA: TGTGCCAGCAGGCCAACCAGCGGGAGGGGACCCTGGGGAGATACGCAGTATTTT.

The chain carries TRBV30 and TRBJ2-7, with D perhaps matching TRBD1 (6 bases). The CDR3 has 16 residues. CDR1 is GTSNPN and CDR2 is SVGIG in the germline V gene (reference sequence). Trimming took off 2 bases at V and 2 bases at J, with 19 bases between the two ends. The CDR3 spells CAWSISIAGQTYEQYF. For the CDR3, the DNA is TGTGCCTGGAGTATATCGATCGCAGGACAGACCTACGAGCAGTACTTC.

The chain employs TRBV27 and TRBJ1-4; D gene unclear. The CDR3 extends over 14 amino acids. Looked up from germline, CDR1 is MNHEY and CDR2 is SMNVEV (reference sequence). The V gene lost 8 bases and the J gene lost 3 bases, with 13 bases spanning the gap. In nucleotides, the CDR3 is TGTGCCAGCCCGCCGAAGCTGGCTAATGAAAAACTGTTTTTT. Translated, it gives CASPPKLANEKLFF.

The DNA for the CDR3 is TGTGCCAGTCAAACAGGGTCCGGGGAGCTGTTTTTT. Translation gives CASQTGSGELFF. V is TRBV19 and J is TRBJ2-2; possible D gene TRBD1, 6 bases. Germline loops: CDR1 LNHDA, CDR2 SQIVND (reference sequence). This CDR3 region has 12 residues. Between the trimmed V and J ends, which lost 8 bases and 6 bases, there was a span of 10 bases.

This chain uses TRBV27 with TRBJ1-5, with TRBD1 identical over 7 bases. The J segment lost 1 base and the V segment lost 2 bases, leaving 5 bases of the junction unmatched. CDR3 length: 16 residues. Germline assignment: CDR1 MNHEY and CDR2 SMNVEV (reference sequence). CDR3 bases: TGTGCCAGCAGTTTAAGGACAGGTGGAAGCAATCAGCCCCAGCATTTT. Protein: CASSLRTGGSNQPQHF.

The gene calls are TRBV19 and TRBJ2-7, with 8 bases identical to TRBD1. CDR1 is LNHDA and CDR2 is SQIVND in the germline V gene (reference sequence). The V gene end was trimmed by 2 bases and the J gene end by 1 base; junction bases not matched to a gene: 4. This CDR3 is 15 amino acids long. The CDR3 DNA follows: TGTGCCAGTAGTATAACAACAGGGGGTTCCTACGAGCAGTACTTC. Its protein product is CASSITTGGSYEQYF.

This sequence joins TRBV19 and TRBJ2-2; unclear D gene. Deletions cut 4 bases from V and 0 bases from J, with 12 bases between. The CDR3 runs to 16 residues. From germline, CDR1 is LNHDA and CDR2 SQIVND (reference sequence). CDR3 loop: CASSTSRSPNTGELFF. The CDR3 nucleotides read TGTGCCAGTAGTACGTCCCGAAGCCCGAACACCGGGGAGCTGTTTTTT.

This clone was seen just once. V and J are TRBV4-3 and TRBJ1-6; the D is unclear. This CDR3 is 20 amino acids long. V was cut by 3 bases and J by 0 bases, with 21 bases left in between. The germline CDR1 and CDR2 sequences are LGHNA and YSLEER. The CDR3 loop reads CASSHLFPREGSSYNSPLHF. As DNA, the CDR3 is TGCGCCAGCAGCCACTTATTTCCGAGGGAAGGGAGCTCCTATAATTCACCCCTCCACTTT.

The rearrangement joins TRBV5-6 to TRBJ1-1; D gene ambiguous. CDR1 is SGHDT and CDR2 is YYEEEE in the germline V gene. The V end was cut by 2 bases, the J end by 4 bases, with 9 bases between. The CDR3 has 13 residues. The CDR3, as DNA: TGTGCCAGCAGCTTTAAACAGTCCACTGAAGCTTTCTTT. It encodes CASSFKQSTEAFF.

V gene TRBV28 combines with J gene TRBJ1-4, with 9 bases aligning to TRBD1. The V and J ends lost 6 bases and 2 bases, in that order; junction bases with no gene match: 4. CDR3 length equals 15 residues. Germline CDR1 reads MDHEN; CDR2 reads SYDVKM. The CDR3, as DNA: TGTGCCAGCAGGGACAGGGGAGCGACTAATGAAAAACTGTTTTTT. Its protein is CASRDRGATNEKLFF.

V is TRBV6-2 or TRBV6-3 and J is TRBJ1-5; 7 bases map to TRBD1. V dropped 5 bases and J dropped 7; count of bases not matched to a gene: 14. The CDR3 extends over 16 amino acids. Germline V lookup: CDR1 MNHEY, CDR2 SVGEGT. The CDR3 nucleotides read TGTGCCAGCAGTCCCCCCAGACAGGGAGTGTGGCAGCCCCAGCATTTT. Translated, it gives CASSPPRQGVWQPQHF.

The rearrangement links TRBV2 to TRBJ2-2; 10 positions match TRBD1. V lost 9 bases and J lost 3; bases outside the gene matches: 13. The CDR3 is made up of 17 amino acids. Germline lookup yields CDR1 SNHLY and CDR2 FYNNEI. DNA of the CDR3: TGTGCCAGTACTTCCGGGACAGGGGCATCCGACACCGGGGAGCTGTTTTTT. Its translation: CASTSGTGASDTGELFF.

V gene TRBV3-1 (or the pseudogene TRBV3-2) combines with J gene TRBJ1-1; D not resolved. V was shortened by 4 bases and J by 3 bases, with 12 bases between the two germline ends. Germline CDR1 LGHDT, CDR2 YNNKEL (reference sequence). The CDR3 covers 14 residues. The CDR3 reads CASSRGERDTEAFF. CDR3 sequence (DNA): TGTGCCAGCAGCCGCGGGGAGAGGGACACTGAAGCTTTCTTT.

The CDR3 DNA follows: TGTGCCAGCAGCCAAGAACGTTCAGATAACTATGGCTACACCTTC. Translating gives CASSQERSDNYGYTF. V gene TRBV4-2 combines with J gene TRBJ1-2, with D hard to call. Germline V gene data show CDR1 as LGHNA and CDR2 as YNFKEQ. Trimming took off 0 bases at V and 1 base at J, with 9 bases between the two ends. This CDR3 is built from 15 residues.

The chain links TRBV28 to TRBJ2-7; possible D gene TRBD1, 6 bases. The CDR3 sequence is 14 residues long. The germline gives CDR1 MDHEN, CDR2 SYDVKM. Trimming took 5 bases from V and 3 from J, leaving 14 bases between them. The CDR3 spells CASSRTALNYEQYF. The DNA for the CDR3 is TGTGCCAGCAGTCGGACAGCGTTAAACTACGAGCAGTACTTC.